The present entry profiles one T cell receptor (beta chain) with its context. Its antigen is not identified. The data stem from a study of T cells in Graves' hyperthyroidism and ophthalmopathy. Study conclusions and caveats: A median 6.5 months before onset, the model predicted ophthalmopathy.

Researchers took RNA transcripts and amplified the TCR beta CDR3 regions from them. The TCR CDR3 first-round RT-PCR relied on the HTBI primer set. TCRdb called the multiplex PCR reads again in MiXCR, with one record for every CDR3 protein. The sample holds around 800,000 distinct CDR3 sequences, 35% to 40% seen once. Researchers defined stable Graves' hyperthyroidism as no ophthalmopathy progression within 18 months. Used for diagnoses were clinical symptoms, serum thyroxine and TRAb, thyroid ultrasound and orbital computed tomography. The TCR comes from a man aged 18 to 29 with Graves' hyperthyroidism. The sample comprised blood.

CDR3 in amino acids: CAARAGSYEQYF. The CDR3 region has the DNA TGTGCCGCTAGGGCAGGCTCCTACGAGCAGTACTTC. The chain links TRBV6-5 to TRBJ2-7; D remains unclear. The germline V gene has CDR1 MNHEY and CDR2 SVGAGI. The CDR3 contains 12 residues. With 11 bases removed from V and 0 bases from J, the gap between germline ends came to 11 bases.